The 8 T cell receptor beta chains given below trace back to one sample, sequenced in a study of radiotherapy plus CTLA-4 blockade in lung cancer. Profiling relied on immunoSEQ multiplex PCR, and the TCRdb table lists in-frame clones only, not all of them. The table records about 15,000 clones, roughly two thirds of them present only once. The specimen comprised peripheral blood, sampled from a patient treated with radiotherapy plus ipilimumab. The receptors come from a human donor with non-small cell lung cancer whose response to radiotherapy plus ipilimumab could not be evaluated.

This CDR3 is CASSDEGGTVVRGEKLFF. The CDR3 DNA follows: TGTGCCAGCAGTGACGAGGGGGGGACGGTCGTGAGAGGGGAAAAACTGTTTTTT. The V and J genes are TRBV2 and TRBJ1-4; D might be TRBD1 (6 bases). V lost 3 bases and J 8 bases, leaving 25 bases between the germline ends. Germline assignment: CDR1 SNHLY and CDR2 FYNNEI. There are 18 residues in the CDR3. Supplemented by reference TRBV2 and TRBJ1-4, the full variable domain reads EPEVTQTPSHQVTQMGQEVILRCVPISNHLYFYWYRQILGQKVEFLVSFYNNEISEKSEIFDDQFSVERPDGSNFTLKIRSTKLEDSAMYFCASSDEGGTVVRGEKLFFGSGTQLSVL.

This chain joins TRBV11-2 and TRBJ2-2; the match to TRBD1 covers 7 bases. Germline trimming cut 5 bases from V and 7 bases from J; bases unmatched to any gene: 10. The CDR3 totals 15 residues. Germline V gene lookup returns CDR1 SGHAT and CDR2 FQNNGV. The CDR3 sequence is CASSPRDSQSGELFF. As DNA, the CDR3 is TGTGCCAGCAGCCCTCGGGACAGCCAAAGCGGGGAGCTGTTTTTT.

By frequency in the sample, this clone is medium-sized. This chain uses TRBV4-1 with TRBJ1-5, with 9 bases that match TRBD1. V lost 2 bases and J lost 5; bases outside the gene matches: 7. This CDR3 has 16 amino acids. Germline V lookup: CDR1 MGHRA, CDR2 YSYEKL. The CDR3 protein is CASSQLGQGRDQPQHF. The CDR3 DNA reads as TGCGCCAGCAGCCAACTCGGACAGGGGAGGGATCAGCCCCAGCATTTT.

The chain joins TRBV5-6 to TRBJ2-5, with D possibly TRBD2 on 5 matching bases. Trimming shortened V by 4 bases and J by 5 bases, and 15 bases separated the two germline ends. CDR1 SGHDT and CDR2 YYEEEE come from the germline V gene. This CDR3 has 14 amino acids. CDR3 DNA sequence: TGTGCCAGCAGCCGGGATTGGGATGTGGAGACCCAGTACTTC. Protein product: CASSRDWDVETQYF.

J is TRBJ1-5 and V is TRBV5-8, with 8 bases aligning to TRBD1. V was pared by 0 bases and J by 0 bases, with 8 bases of the junction left unmatched. The CDR3 loop spans 18 amino acids. Per germline, CDR1 SGHTS and CDR2 YDEGEE. The CDR3 protein is CASSLEGGTGYSNQPQHF. The CDR3 nucleotides read TGTGCCAGCAGCTTGGAGGGAGGGACAGGCTATAGCAATCAGCCCCAGCATTTT.

The chain couples TRBV6-5 to TRBJ1-2; 8 bases are shared with TRBD1. Per the germline V gene, CDR1 is MNHEY and CDR2 is SVGAGI. The CDR3 is 13 amino acids. The junction had 5 bases not matched to a gene; V was cut back by 6 bases and J by 5 bases. In DNA form, the CDR3 reads TGTGCCAGCAGCCCGGACAGGGAATATGGCTACACCTTC. This gives the protein CASSPDREYGYTF.

This chain links TRBV28 with TRBJ2-7, with TRBD2 identical over 9 bases. Germline CDR1 MDHEN, CDR2 SYDVKM. With 1 base clipped from V and 2 bases from J, the junction kept 6 bases outside the gene matches. The CDR3 spans 16 residues. The chain's CDR3 is CASSLYTSGGTYEQYF. In DNA, the CDR3 is TGTGCCAGCAGTTTATACACGAGCGGGGGGACCTACGAGCAGTACTTC.

The chain employs TRBV5-4 and TRBJ1-1; the D gene is possibly TRBD1 (5 bases). V shed 4 bases and J shed 1 base, with 5 bases lying between them. CDR1 and CDR2 from the germline V gene are SGHNT and YYREEE (reference sequence). CDR3 length: 12 residues. CDR3 sequence reads: CASSGQNTEAFF. In nucleotides, the CDR3 is TGTGCCAGCAGCGGACAGAACACTGAAGCTTTCTTT.